The 32 T cell receptor beta chains below come from one sample, sequenced in a study of post-analysis software for immune sequencing data. Regarding the study as a whole: Included in a set of four or five TRBV segments more frequent in patients than controls were TRBV5-6, TRBV5-1 and TRBV20-1.

Researchers reported that TCR beta cDNA libraries carried unique molecular identifiers. TCRdb fed the PCR reads into MiXCR, producing one record per CDR3 protein. This sample has roughly 800,000 distinct CDR3 sequences, with around 27% found just once. These receptors have no known antigen. Sample: blood. The receptors originated from a girl aged 5-17 years with multiple sclerosis.

On this clonotype: The germline gene is not matched at one end of the junction; a read error may be the cause. J is TRBJ2-7 and V is TRBV7-9, with D perhaps matching TRBD1 or TRBD2 (6 bases each). The CDR3 is 15 amino acids. Germline V gene data show CDR1 as SEHNR and CDR2 as FQNEAQ (reference sequence). DNA for the CDR3: TGCGCCAGCAGTCTCGGGGGCGGGATACCGTTTGAGCAGTACTTC. Amino acids: CASSLGGGIPFEQYF.

At least ten counts were recorded for this clonotype. This chain links TRBV7-9 with TRBJ2-3; D perhaps matches TRBD1 (5 bases). This CDR3 has 10 amino acids. The V end was cut by 10 bases, the J end by 6 bases, with 8 bases between. Germline-derived CDR1 and CDR2 are SEHNR and FQNEAQ (reference sequence). As DNA, the CDR3 is TGTGCCATCGCAGGGGATACGCAGTATTTT. As protein: CAIAGDTQYF.

The genes are TRBV20-1 and TRBJ2-3, with D unclear. CDR3 length equals 14 residues. Trimming took off 2 bases at V and 6 bases at J, with 15 bases between the two ends. Germline values: CDR1 DFQATT, CDR2 SNEGSKA (reference sequence). The CDR3 spells CSARHLKLGDTQYF. CDR3 nucleotide sequence: TGCAGTGCTAGACATCTCAAGCTAGGTGATACGCAGTATTTT.

V usage is TRBV20-1 and J usage is TRBJ1-2, with 7 bases fitting TRBD1. CDR3 length: 12 residues. Unmatched junction bases numbered 3, after V lost 6 bases and J lost 2 bases. Germline values: CDR1 DFQATT, CDR2 SNEGSKA (reference sequence). CDR3 sequence: CSAAGQNYGYTF. The DNA of the CDR3 is TGCAGTGCGGCGGGACAGAACTATGGCTACACCTTC.

The chain recombines TRBV2 with TRBJ2-7; 9 bases match TRBD2. The length of the CDR3 is 13 residues. V was pared by 9 bases and J by 5 bases, with 8 bases of the junction left unmatched. Germline-derived CDR1 and CDR2 are SNHLY and FYNNEI. CDR3 amino acids: CARNSGSNNEQYF. The CDR3 DNA reads as TGTGCCAGGAATAGCGGGAGTAATAACGAGCAGTACTTC.

This chain links TRBV6-4 with TRBJ1-1; 7 bases match TRBD1. Germline V gene lookup returns CDR1 MRHNA and CDR2 SNTAGT. This CDR3 is built from 12 residues. The CDR3 sequence is CGLHRDSTEAFF. CDR3 nucleotide sequence: TGTGGCCTACATAGGGACAGCACTGAAGCTTTCTTT.

CDR3 sequence reads: CATSDPQGGSSGELFF. CDR3 DNA sequence: TGTGCCACCAGTGACCCACAGGGAGGTTCCTCCGGGGAGCTGTTTTTT. The J gene is TRBJ2-2, the V gene TRBV24-1; D may correspond to TRBD1 or TRBD2 (6 bases each). The germline V gene encodes CDR1 KGHDR and CDR2 SFDVKD. CDR3 length: 16 amino acids. Trimming removed 4 bases at V and 6 bases at J, with 17 bases between.

The chain has TRBV5-1 and TRBJ1-1; 9 bases fit TRBD1. This CDR3 has 17 residues. With V trimmed by 4 bases and J by 5 bases, 15 bases remained unmatched. Germline CDR1 and CDR2: SGHRS and YFSETQ. The CDR3 nucleotides are TGCGCCAGCAGCCGGGGTAGATTGGGACAGGGATGGACTGAAGCTTTCTTT. It is translated as CASSRGRLGQGWTEAFF.

This clonotype is a singleton in its sample. This rearrangement joins TRBV11-2 to TRBJ1-1; unclear D gene. CDR1 SGHAT and CDR2 FQNNGV come from the germline V gene. Trimming cost V 1 base and J 0 bases, with 6 bases left between them. The CDR3 is 14 residues long. In DNA form, the CDR3 reads TGTGCCAGCAGCTTAGCCCTTATGAACACTGAAGCTTTCTTT. Translation: CASSLALMNTEAFF.

The V and J genes are TRBV5-8 and TRBJ2-1; D possibly uses TRBD1 or TRBD2 (5 bases each). CDR1 and CDR2 from the germline V gene are SGHTS and YDEGEE. The CDR3 contains 15 residues. Trimming pared 0 bases from V and 8 bases from J, leaving 15 bases between. Here the CDR3 reads CASSLGTGPGDEQFF. CDR3 DNA: TGTGCCAGCAGCTTGGGAACGGGGCCGGGCGATGAGCAGTTCTTC.

The table lists this clonotype with a few counts. The V call is TRBV20-1, the J call TRBJ1-4; no clear D gene. The CDR3 consists of 16 residues. Trimming pared 0 bases from V and 0 bases from J, leaving 11 bases between. From germline, CDR1 is DFQATT and CDR2 SNEGSKA (reference sequence). CDR3 amino acids: CSAREGRVATNEKLFF. CDR3 DNA: TGCAGTGCTAGAGAAGGGAGGGTTGCAACTAATGAAAAACTGTTTTTT.

The chain links TRBV12-3 or TRBV12-4 to TRBJ1-4; D is ambiguous. The CDR3 is 13 residues long. V dropped 6 bases and J dropped 4 bases, with 9 bases sitting between them. In nucleotides, the CDR3 is TGTGCCAGCAGGTATCCGGGTAATGAAAAACTGTTTTTT. As protein: CASRYPGNEKLFF.

This clonotype was picked up a small number of times. The chain carries TRBV2 and TRBJ2-3; the match to TRBD2 covers 12 bases. In germline, CDR1 is SNHLY, CDR2 FYNNEI. The CDR3 is 16 residues long. Trimming cost V 7 bases and J 6 bases; bases outside gene matches: 11. The chain's CDR3 is CASKARTSGGTDTQYF. DNA for the CDR3: TGTGCCAGCAAGGCTCGAACTAGCGGGGGGACGGATACGCAGTATTTT.

This clonotype was seen more than once but under ten times. The chain combines TRBV29-1 with TRBJ2-5; D perhaps matches TRBD1 (6 bases). CDR3 size: 14 residues. Deletions cut 6 bases from V and 3 bases from J, with 17 bases between. Germline-derived CDR1 and CDR2 are SQVTM and ANQGSEA. This CDR3 reads CSVETQGLEETQYF. CDR3 nucleotide sequence: TGCAGCGTCGAGACCCAGGGGCTTGAAGAGACCCAGTACTTC.

Remarks on this clonotype: Relative to the germline gene, one junction end is altered; a read error may explain this. The gene calls are TRBV7-9 and TRBJ2-1; D is ambiguous. This CDR3 spans 15 amino acids. Per germline, CDR1 SEHNR and CDR2 FQNEAQ (reference sequence). CDR3 nucleotide sequence: TGTGCCAGCAGCATTGCCTCGGCAGGTCACAATGAGCAGTTTTTC. As protein: CASSIASAGHNEQFF.

The CDR3 sequence: CTSSTTSDETQYF. CDR3 in DNA: TGCACCAGCAGCACCACTAGCGACGAGACCCAGTACTTC. This chain joins TRBV1 and TRBJ2-7; TRBD2, as called in the table, went unchecked against the DNA. The J call may be mistaken, given a closer DNA end match to TRBJ2-5. TRBV1 is annotated as a pseudogene. CDR3 length: 13 amino acids.

This clonotype was counted a few times. The chain combines TRBV7-9 with TRBJ1-5; D is uncertain. V lost 1 base, J lost 0 bases, and 10 bases lay in between. Per the germline V gene, CDR1 is SEHNR and CDR2 is FQNEAQ (reference sequence). The CDR3 totals 16 residues. The CDR3 DNA follows: TGTGCCAGCAGCTTAGAGCCTGTAAATAGCAATCAGCCCCAGCATTTT. This encodes CASSLEPVNSNQPQHF.

The chain couples TRBV15 to TRBJ2-2; TRBD2 is a possible D gene (5 bases). CDR3 size: 16 residues. Germline V gene lookup returns CDR1 LNHNV and CDR2 YYDKDF (reference sequence). Deletions cut 1 base from V and 0 bases from J, with 9 bases between. CDR3 bases: TGTGCCACCAGCAGAGCGGGGAACGCGAACACCGGGGAGCTGTTTTTT. It yields the protein CATSRAGNANTGELFF.

This clonotype showed up just a few times. The rearrangement joins TRBV6-5 to TRBJ1-2; TRBD1 might be the D (5 bases). Deletions cut 6 bases from V and 8 bases from J, with 25 bases between. From germline, CDR1 is MNHEY and CDR2 SVGAGI. The CDR3 runs to 16 residues. For the CDR3, the DNA is TGTGCCAGCAGATATGGTGGGGGTCAGGTGATTGGCGGCTACACCTTC. Its translation is CASRYGGGQVIGGYTF.

The rearrangement links TRBV5-5 to TRBJ2-7; D gene uncertain. Germline loops: CDR1 SGHKS, CDR2 YYEKEE (reference sequence). Trimming took 0 bases from V and 5 from J, leaving 9 bases between them. The CDR3 loop spans 13 amino acids. CDR3 DNA sequence: TGTGCCAGCAGCTTGGTTCTGCAGAACGAGCAGTACTTC. Translation: CASSLVLQNEQYF.

This clonotype occurred a few times. The V gene is TRBV20-1, the J gene TRBJ1-1, with 8 bases lining up with TRBD1. CDR1 and CDR2 from the germline V gene are DFQATT and SNEGSKA (reference sequence). J lost 11 bases, V lost 2 bases, and 4 bases had no gene match. The CDR3 is 11 residues long. CDR3 DNA sequence: TGCAGTGCTAGATTTGACAGGGGCGCTTTCTTT. Translating gives CSARFDRGAFF.

V and J are TRBV20-1 and TRBJ2-1; D is possibly TRBD1 (6 bases). This CDR3 has 14 amino acids. V lost 1 base to trimming and J lost 5 bases, with 12 bases between them. Germline loops: CDR1 DFQATT, CDR2 SNEGSKA (reference sequence). The CDR3 here is CSARGGLSNNEQFF. CDR3 sequence (DNA): TGCAGTGCTAGAGGGGGGCTCTCGAACAATGAGCAGTTCTTC.

The rearrangement joins TRBV20-1 to TRBJ2-3; 10 nucleotides agree with TRBD2. Germline V gene lookup returns CDR1 DFQATT and CDR2 SNEGSKA (reference sequence). V gave up 4 bases and J gave up 2 bases; unmatched junction bases: 15. CDR3 length: 18 residues. The CDR3 nucleotides read TGCAGTGCTATCAAAACCATCGGAGCGGGAGGGATCACAGATACGCAGTATTTT. Translation gives CSAIKTIGAGGITDTQYF.

This clonotype was seen ten or more times. In DNA form, the CDR3 reads TGTGCCAGCAGCTCCCCAATGGGTAGTACCGAAAACATTCAGTACTTC. This encodes CASSSPMGSTENIQYF. The genes are TRBV7-2 and TRBJ2-4; D is undetermined. Looked up from germline, CDR1 is SGHTA and CDR2 is FQGNSA. This CDR3 contains 16 residues. V was clipped by 4 bases and J by 5 bases, with 18 bases between them.

On this clonotype itself: The junction departs from germline at one end; a sequencing error may be responsible. This chain joins TRBV4-1 and TRBJ1-6, with TRBD1 identical over 7 bases. CDR1 and CDR2 from the germline V gene are MGHRA and YSYEKL. This CDR3 is 19 amino acids long. The chain's CDR3 is CASSQGGGSQGAYNPPLHF. CDR3 coding DNA: TGCGCCAGCAGCCAAGGAGGGGGCTCCCAAGGAGCCTATAATCCACCCCTCCACTTT.

The gene calls are TRBV2 and TRBJ2-6; D gene unclear. Germline CDR1 reads SNHLY; CDR2 reads FYNNEI. This CDR3 has 16 amino acids. Between the trimmed V and J ends, which lost 4 bases and 2 bases, there was a span of 12 bases. CDR3 sequence (DNA): TGTGCCAGCAGTGGGTCACGTGGGGCTGGGGCCAACGTCCTGACTTTC. Translating gives CASSGSRGAGANVLTF.

A few counts support this clonotype. The V and J genes are TRBV15 and TRBJ1-1, with D hard to call. Germline V CDR1 and CDR2: LNHNV, YYDKDF (reference sequence). The length of the CDR3 is 12 residues. Trimming shortened V by 0 bases and J by 8 bases, and 7 bases separated the two germline ends. The DNA for the CDR3 is TGTGCCACCAGCAGAGATTACTGGGAAGCTTTCTTT. Translating it yields CATSRDYWEAFF.

A note on this clonotype: A much bigger clone sits one base away, suggesting this may be a read error. This chain connects TRBV29-1 to TRBJ2-5; the D call may be TRBD1 or TRBD2 (5 bases each). The germline CDR1 and CDR2 sequences are SQVTM and ANQGSEA. V lost 4 bases to trimming and J lost 0 bases, with 15 bases between them. The CDR3 consists of 15 residues. CDR3 region: CSVGFGAPYQETQYF. CDR3 nucleotides: TGCAGCGTTGGGTTCGGGGCACCGTACCAAGAGACCCAGTACTTC.

As concerns this clonotype: At one end the junction does not follow the germline gene, possibly because of a read error. This chain connects TRBV6-1 to TRBJ2-6; D is perhaps TRBD1 (5 bases). The V gene's germline CDR1 is MNHNS and CDR2 SASEGT. This CDR3 spans 16 amino acids. CDR3 nucleotides: TGTGCCAGCAGTGGGACCGTACACTCTGGGGCCAACGTCCGGACTTTC. Translation gives CASSGTVHSGANVRTF.

The V and J genes are TRBV7-2 and TRBJ1-2; D perhaps matches TRBD1 (5 bases). V lost 1 base to trimming and J lost 8 bases, with 11 bases between them. This CDR3 spans 13 amino acids. Germline CDR1 SGHTA, CDR2 FQGNSA. In DNA, the CDR3 is TGTGCCAGCAGCTTAGAACAGGAGCACGGCTACACCTTC. It yields the protein CASSLEQEHGYTF.

Only a few counts were recorded for this clonotype. V is TRBV12-3 or TRBV12-4 and J is TRBJ1-2; D is possibly TRBD1 (5 bases). This CDR3 has 11 amino acids. V was trimmed by 3 bases and J by 8 bases, leaving 7 bases between them. Written as DNA, the CDR3 is TGTGCCAGCAGTTTGACAGAGGGCTACACCTTC. The encoded protein is CASSLTEGYTF.

This clonotype has more than one count but fewer than ten. The chain couples TRBV5-6 to TRBJ2-1; TRBD1 is a possible D gene (6 bases). Trimming took 4 bases from V and 10 from J, leaving 15 bases between them. CDR1 and CDR2 (germline): SGHDT, YYEEEE. The CDR3 totals 13 residues. CDR3 sequence: CASSPTQQGEQFF. The CDR3 nucleotides read TGTGCCAGCAGCCCGACTCAACAGGGCGAGCAGTTCTTC.